Here is one TCR beta chain with its context. What it binds is unknown. The germline gives CDR1 SGHTA, CDR2 FQGNSA. This CDR3 has 15 amino acids. The V and J ends lost 4 bases and 6 bases, in that order; junction bases with no gene match: 4. The data were obtained in a study of cytomegalovirus exposure and HLA in healthy donors. Findings of the study overall: Reported findings show TCR beta sequences accurately forecast HLA-A and HLA-B alleles in most subjects.

The study ran its PCR with 60 Vbeta and 13 Jbeta primers. Here immunoSEQ multiplex PCR was the method, and the copy in TCRdb shows in-frame clones only, minus some. The data hold 110,000 to 150,000 clones, with about a tenth observed a single time. Input material: PBMCs. The source is a male donor in good health and CMV-seronegative. V usage is TRBV7-2 and J usage is TRBJ2-7, with TRBD2 matching 15 bases. The CDR3 reads CASSSGLAGGTEQYF. As DNA, the CDR3 is TGTGCCAGCAGCTCTGGACTAGCGGGGGGGACCGAGCAGTACTTC. Full variable domain (rest looked up from reference TRBV7-2 and TRBJ2-7): GAGVSQSPSNKVTEKGKDVELRCDPISGHTALYWYRQSLGQGLEFLIYFQGNSAPDKSGLPSDRFSAERTGGSVSTLTIQRTQQEDSAVYLCASSSGLAGGTEQYFGPGTRLTVT.